This T cell receptor (beta chain) was captured by sequencing in a study of tumor-infiltrating lymphocytes in primary liver carcinoma. Whole-study context: Stage T1-T3 N0M0 tumors spanned roughly 4.2 to 10 cm. The yield of productive TCRbeta reads per sample was roughly 3.5 to 7.13 million and was similar across tissue types. General observations from the study: Pairs of tumor regions overlapped more than tumor-adjacent and tumor-blood pairs did.

Germline values: CDR1 MDHEN, CDR2 SYDVKM. The CDR3 has 12 residues. To note about this clonotype: Its antigen is unknown. One end of the junction is discordant with germline, which a read error may explain.

Co-extraction of RNA and DNA was performed on about 20-32 mg of unsorted bulk tissue. Primary liver carcinoma in the patients was surgically resected. Total RNA (around 0.45 ug) served as template for TCR beta cDNA synthesis primed by a constant-region primer. Slightly modified ARM-PCR with three nested multiplex PCR rounds yielded TCR beta libraries. The two initial PCR rounds, about 9 cycles each, used TRBV1-TRBV30 forward and C-beta reverse primers. TCRdb processed the multiplex PCR reads anew with MiXCR; each CDR3 protein has one entry. The top ten hold about 40% of the sample, which has 20,000 to 25,000 distinct CDR3 sequences, approximately 79% seen once.

J is TRBJ2-1 and V is TRBV28; no firm D call. The source is a woman aged 25 to 45 with primary liver carcinoma and hepatitis B virus infection. The sequencing input was liver tumor tissue from sampling region 1. Subset of the sample: tumor region T1, superior pole. DNA for the CDR3: TGTGGCAGCAGTTTTCATAGATTTGAGCAGTTCTTC. It encodes CGSSFHRFEQFF. Drawing the rest from reference TRBV28 and TRBJ2-1, the complete variable domain is DVKVTQSSRYLVKRTGEKVFLECVQDMDHENMFWYRQDPGLGLRLIYFSYDVKMKEKGDIPEGYSVSREKKERFSLILESASTNQTSMYLCGSSFHRFEQFFGPGTRLTVL.